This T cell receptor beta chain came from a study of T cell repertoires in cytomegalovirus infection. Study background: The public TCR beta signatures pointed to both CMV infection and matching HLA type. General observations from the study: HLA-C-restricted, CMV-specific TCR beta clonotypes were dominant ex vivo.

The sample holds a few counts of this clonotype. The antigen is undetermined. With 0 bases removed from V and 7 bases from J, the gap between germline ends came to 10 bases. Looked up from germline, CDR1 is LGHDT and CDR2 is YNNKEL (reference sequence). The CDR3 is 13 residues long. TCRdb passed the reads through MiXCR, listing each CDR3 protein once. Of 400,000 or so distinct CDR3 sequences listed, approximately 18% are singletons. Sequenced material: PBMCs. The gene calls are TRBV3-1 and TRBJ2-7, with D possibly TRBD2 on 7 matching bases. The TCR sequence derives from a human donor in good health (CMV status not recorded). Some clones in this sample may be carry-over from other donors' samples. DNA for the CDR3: TGTGCCAGCAGCCAAGAGCGGGGGCTGGAGCAGTACTTC. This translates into CASSQERGLEQYF.